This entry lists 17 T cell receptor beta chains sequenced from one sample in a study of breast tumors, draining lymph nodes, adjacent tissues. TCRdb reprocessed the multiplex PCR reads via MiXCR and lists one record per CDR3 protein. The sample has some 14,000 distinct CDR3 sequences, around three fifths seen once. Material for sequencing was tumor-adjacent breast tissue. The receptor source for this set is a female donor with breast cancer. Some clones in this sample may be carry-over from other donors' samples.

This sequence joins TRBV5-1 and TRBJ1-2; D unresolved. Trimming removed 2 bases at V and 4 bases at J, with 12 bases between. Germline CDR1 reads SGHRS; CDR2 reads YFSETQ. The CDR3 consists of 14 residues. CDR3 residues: CASSFGDMTYGYTF. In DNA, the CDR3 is TGCGCCAGCAGCTTCGGTGACATGACCTATGGCTACACCTTC. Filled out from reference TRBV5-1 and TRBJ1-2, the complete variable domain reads KAGVTQTPRYLIKTRGQQVTLSCSPISGHRSVSWYQQTPGQGLQFLFEYFSETQRNKGNFPGRFSGRQFSNSRSEMNVSTLELGDSALYLCASSFGDMTYGYTFGSGTRLTVV.

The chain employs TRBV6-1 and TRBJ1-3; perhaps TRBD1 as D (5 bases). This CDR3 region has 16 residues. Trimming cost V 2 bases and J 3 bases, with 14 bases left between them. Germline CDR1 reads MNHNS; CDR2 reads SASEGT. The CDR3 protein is CASSENRGRYGNTIYF. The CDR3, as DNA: TGTGCCAGCAGTGAAAATCGGGGCCGGTATGGAAACACCATATATTTT.

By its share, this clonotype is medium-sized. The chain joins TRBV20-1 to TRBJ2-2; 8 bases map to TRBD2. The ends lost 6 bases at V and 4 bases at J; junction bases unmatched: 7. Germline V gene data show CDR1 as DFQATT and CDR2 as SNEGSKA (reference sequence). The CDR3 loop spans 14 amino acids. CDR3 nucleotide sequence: TGCAGTGCCAAAGCGGGAGCGGGCACCGGGGAGCTGTTTTTT. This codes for CSAKAGAGTGELFF.

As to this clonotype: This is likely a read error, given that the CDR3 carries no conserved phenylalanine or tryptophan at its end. The CDR3 DNA is TGCAGCGTCCAACACCCCTCTGGGGCCAACGTCCTGACTTCC. Amino acids: CSVQHPSGANVLTS. The rearrangement uses TRBV29-1 and TRBJ2-6; unclear D gene. The CDR3 has 14 amino acids. V gave up 6 bases and J gave up 0 bases, with 9 bases separating them. The germline CDR1 and CDR2 sequences are SQVTM and ANQGSEA.

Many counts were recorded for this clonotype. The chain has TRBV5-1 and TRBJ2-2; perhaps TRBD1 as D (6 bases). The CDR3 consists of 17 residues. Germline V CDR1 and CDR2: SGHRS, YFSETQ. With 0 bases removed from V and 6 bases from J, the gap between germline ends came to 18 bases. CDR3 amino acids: CASSLGTGTSNPGELFF. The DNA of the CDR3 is TGCGCCAGCAGCTTGGGGACCGGGACATCCAACCCCGGGGAGCTGTTTTTT.

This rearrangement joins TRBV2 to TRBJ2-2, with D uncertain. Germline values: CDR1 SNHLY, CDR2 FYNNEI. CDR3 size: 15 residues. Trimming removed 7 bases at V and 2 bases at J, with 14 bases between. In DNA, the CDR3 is TGTGCCAGCAAAGAACGGCAGTTTAACACCGGGGAGCTGTTTTTT. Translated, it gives CASKERQFNTGELFF.

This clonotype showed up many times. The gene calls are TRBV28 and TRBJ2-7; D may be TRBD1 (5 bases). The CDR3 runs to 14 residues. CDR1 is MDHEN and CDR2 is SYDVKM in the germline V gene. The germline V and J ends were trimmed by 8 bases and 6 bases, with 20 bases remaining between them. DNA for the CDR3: TGTGCCAGCCACAAAAGGCCAGGGCAACGCGAGCAGTACTTC. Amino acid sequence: CASHKRPGQREQYF.

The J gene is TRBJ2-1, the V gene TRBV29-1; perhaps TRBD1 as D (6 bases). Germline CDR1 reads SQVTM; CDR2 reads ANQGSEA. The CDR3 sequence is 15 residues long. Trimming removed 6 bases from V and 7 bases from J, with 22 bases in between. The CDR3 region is CSVLPGAQLGNEQFF. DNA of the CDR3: TGCAGCGTCCTGCCAGGGGCCCAGTTGGGAAATGAGCAGTTCTTC.

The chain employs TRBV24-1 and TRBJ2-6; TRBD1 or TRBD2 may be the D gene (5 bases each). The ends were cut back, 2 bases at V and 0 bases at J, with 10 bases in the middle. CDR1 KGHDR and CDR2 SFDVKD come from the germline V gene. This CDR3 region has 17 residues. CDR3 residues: CATSDSGRTSGANVLTF. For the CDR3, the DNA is TGTGCCACCAGTGATTCGGGGCGGACCTCTGGGGCCAACGTCCTGACTTTC.

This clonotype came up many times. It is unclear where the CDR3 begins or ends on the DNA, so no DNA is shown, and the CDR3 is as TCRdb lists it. This CDR3 is CASSIYLCSAPDPRGPVNYGYTF. This chain uses TRBV5-5 with TRBJ1-2. Germline V gene data show CDR1 as SGHKS and CDR2 as YYEKEE (reference sequence). From its first to its last residue, the CDR3 has 23 amino acids.

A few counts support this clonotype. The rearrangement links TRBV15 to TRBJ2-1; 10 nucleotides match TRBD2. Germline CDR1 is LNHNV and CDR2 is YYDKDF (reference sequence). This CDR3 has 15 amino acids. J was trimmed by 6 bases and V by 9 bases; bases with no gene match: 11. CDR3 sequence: CATQTPSGSPNEQFF. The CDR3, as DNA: TGTGCCACACAGACTCCTAGCGGGAGTCCCAATGAGCAGTTCTTC.

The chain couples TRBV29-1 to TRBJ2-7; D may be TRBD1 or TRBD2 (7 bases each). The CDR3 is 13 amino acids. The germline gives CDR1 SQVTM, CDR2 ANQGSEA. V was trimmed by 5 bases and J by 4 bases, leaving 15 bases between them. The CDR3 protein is CSVYGTAGYEQYF. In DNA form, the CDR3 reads TGCAGCGTTTACGGGACAGCGGGGTACGAGCAGTACTTC.

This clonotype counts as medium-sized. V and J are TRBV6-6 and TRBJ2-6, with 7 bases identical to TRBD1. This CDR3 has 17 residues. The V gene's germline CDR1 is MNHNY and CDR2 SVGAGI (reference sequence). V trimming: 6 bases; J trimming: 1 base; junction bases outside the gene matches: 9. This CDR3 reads CASRSQGLSSGANVLTF. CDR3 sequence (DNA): TGTGCCAGCAGATCACAGGGGTTGTCATCTGGGGCCAACGTCCTGACTTTC.

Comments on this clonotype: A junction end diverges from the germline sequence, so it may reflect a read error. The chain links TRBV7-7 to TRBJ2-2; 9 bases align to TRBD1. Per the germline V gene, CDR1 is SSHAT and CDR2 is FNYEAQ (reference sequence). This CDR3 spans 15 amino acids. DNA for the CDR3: TGTGCTAGCAGTCCCGGGACAGGGTTGACCGGGGAGCTGTTTTTT. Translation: CASSPGTGLTGELFF.

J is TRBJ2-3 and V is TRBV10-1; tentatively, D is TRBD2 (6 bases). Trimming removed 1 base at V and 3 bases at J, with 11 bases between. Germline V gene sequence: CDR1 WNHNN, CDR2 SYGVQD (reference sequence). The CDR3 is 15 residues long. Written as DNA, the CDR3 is TGCGCCAGCAGTGAGTGGGGGGAACTAACAGATACGCAGTATTTT. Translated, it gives CASSEWGELTDTQYF.

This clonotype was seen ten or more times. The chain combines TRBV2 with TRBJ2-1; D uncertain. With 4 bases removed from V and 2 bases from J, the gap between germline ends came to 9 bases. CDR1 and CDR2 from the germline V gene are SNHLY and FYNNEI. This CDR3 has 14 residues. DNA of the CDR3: TGTGCCAGCAGTGTTCGGATCCCCTACAATGAGCAGTTCTTC. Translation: CASSVRIPYNEQFF.

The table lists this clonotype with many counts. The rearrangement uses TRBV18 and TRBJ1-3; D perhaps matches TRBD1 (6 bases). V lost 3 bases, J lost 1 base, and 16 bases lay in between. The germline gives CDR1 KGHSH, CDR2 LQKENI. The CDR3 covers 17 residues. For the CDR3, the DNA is TGTGCCAGCTCACCCTCCAACAGGGACAAATCTGGAAACACCATATATTTT. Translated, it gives CASSPSNRDKSGNTIYF.